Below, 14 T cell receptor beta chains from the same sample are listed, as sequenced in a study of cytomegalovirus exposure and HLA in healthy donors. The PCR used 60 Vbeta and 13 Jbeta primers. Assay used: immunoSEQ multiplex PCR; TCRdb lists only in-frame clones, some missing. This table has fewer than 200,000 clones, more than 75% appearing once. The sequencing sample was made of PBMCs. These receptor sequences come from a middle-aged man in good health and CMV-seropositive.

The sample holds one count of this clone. CDR3 nucleotide sequence: TGTGCCAGGGCCGGGCCGGGACTAGCGGGAGGAAAAAAAGCCTACAATGAGCAGTTCTTC. This sequence encodes CARAGPGLAGGKKAYNEQFF. The J gene is TRBJ2-1, the V gene TRBV27; TRBD2 aligns across 15 bases. The V gene end was trimmed by 9 bases and the J gene end by 2 bases; junction bases not matched to a gene: 17. The length of the CDR3 is 20 residues. Germline lookup yields CDR1 MNHEY and CDR2 SMNVEV (reference sequence).

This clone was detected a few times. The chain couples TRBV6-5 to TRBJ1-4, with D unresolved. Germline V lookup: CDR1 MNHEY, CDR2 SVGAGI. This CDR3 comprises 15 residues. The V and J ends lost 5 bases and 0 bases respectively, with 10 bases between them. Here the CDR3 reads CASSPPGATNEKLFF. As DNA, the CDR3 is TGTGCCAGCAGTCCTCCAGGTGCAACTAATGAAAAACTGTTTTTT.

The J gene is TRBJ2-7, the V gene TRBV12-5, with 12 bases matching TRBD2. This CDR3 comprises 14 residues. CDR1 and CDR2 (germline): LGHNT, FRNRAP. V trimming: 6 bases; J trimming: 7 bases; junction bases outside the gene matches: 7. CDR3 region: CASGLGLAGYEQYF. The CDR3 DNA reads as TGTGCTAGTGGACTCGGACTAGCGGGGTATGAGCAGTACTTC.

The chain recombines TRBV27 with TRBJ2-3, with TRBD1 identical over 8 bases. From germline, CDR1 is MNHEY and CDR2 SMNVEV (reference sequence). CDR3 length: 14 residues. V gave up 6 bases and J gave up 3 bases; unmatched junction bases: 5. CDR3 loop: CASSSGTGTDTQYF. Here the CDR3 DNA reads TGTGCCAGCAGCTCCGGGACAGGAACAGATACGCAGTATTTT.

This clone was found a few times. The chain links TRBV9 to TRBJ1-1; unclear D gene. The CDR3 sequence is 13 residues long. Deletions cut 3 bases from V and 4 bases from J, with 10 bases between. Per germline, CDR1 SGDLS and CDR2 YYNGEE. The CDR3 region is CASSAVGSTEAFF. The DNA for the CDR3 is TGTGCCAGCAGCGCGGTGGGGAGCACTGAAGCTTTCTTT.

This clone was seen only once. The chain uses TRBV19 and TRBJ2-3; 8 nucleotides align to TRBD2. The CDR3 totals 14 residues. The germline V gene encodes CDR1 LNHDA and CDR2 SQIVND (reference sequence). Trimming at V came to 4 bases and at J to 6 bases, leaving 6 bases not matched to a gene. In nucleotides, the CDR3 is TGTGCCAGTAGTAAAACGGGGGGGCCGGATACGCAGTATTTT. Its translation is CASSKTGGPDTQYF.

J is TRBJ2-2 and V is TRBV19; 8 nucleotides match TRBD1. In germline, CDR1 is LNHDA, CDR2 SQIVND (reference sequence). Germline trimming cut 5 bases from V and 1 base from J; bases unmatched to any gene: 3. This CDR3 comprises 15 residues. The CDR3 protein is CASSAGTGNTGELFF. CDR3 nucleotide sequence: TGTGCCAGTAGTGCCGGGACAGGGAACACCGGGGAGCTGTTTTTT.

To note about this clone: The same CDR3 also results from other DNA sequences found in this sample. CDR3 in amino acids: CASSLMSSGGVSTDTQYF. DNA for the CDR3: TGTGCCAGCAGCTTAATGTCCAGCGGGGGGGTTAGCACAGATACGCAGTATTTT. This chain links TRBV7-3 with TRBJ2-3; 10 bases agree with TRBD2. Germline values: CDR1 SGHTA, CDR2 FQGTGA. The ends lost 1 base at V and 0 bases at J; junction bases unmatched: 7. CDR3 length: 18 amino acids.

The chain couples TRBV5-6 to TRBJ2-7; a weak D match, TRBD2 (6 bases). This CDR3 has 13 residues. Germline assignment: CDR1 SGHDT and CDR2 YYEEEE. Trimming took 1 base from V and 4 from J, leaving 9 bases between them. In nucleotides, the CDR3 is TGTGCCAGCAGCTTGAATGGAGGGTACGAGCAGTACTTC. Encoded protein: CASSLNGGYEQYF.

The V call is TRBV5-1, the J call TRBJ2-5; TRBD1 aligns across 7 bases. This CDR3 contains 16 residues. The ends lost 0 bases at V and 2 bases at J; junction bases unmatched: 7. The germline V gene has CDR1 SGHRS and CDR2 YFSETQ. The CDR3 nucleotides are TGCGCCAGCAGCTTGGAGGGGGCTGGGACACAAGAGACCCAGTACTTC. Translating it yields CASSLEGAGTQETQYF.

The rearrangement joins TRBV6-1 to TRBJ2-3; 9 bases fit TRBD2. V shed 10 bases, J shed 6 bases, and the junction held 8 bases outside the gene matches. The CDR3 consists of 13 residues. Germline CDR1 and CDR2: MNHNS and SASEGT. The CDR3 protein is CANSAGGADTQYF. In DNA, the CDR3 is TGTGCCAACTCAGCGGGGGGCGCGGATACGCAGTATTTT.

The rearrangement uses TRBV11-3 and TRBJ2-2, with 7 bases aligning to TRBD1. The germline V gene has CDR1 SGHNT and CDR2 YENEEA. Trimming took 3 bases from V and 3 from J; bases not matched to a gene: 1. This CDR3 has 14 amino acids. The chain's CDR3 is CASSLQGDTGELFF. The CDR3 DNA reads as TGTGCCAGCAGCTTGCAGGGGGACACCGGGGAGCTGTTTTTT.

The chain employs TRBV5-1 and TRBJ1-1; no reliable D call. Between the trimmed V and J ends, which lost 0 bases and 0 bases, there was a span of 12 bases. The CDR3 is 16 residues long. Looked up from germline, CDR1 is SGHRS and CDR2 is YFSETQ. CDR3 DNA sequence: TGCGCCAGCAGCTTGGCCGGGGTCAGATTGAACACTGAAGCTTTCTTT. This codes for CASSLAGVRLNTEAFF.

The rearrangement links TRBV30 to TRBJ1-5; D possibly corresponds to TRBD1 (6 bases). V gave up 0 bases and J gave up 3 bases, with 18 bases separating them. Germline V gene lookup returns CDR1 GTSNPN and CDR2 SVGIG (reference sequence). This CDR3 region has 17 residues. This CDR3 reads CAWSVSTGTQYNQPQHF. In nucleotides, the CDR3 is TGTGCCTGGAGTGTATCCACCGGGACACAGTACAATCAGCCCCAGCATTTT. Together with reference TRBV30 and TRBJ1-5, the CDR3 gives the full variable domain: SQTIHQWPATLVQPVGSPLSLECTVEGTSNPNLYWYRQAAGRGLQLLFYSVGIGQISSEVPQNLSASRPQDRQFILSSKKLLLSDSGFYLCAWSVSTGTQYNQPQHFGDGTRLSIL.